This T cell receptor (beta chain) was recorded in a study of blood T cells in healthy people across ages (dated by TCRdb to the mid-2010s). Describing the broader study: In model experiments, roughly one uniquely barcoded TCR beta cDNA molecule per two T cells was captured by template switching. The donors were divided into four age groups: young (average about 15 years), middle-aged (roughly 42), aged (about 60) and long-lived (82). The study analyzed two additional independent replicas of 1 million unique cDNA reads from the same blood draw for two donors, one aged 18 to 30 and one aged 80 or older. The study measured age-related changes in TCR beta repertoire diversity using deep sequencing normalized with unique cDNA molecular identifiers. To avoid experimental bias, donors of different ages were spread randomly across the sequencing lanes. The study at large found these results: The long-lived group showed more naive CD4+ T cells, fewer expanded clones and increased TCR diversity than the aged group, suggesting age selection. The percentage of naive T cells measured by flow cytometry correlated strongly with observed TCR beta diversity. As age increased, observed TCR beta diversity per million T cells dropped in a roughly linear way, and a significant reduction was already evident by age 40. Estimates of total diversity based on one million sequenced T cells were considered lower bounds and underestimates. The CMV infection status of donors was not known, potentially confounding age-related changes in expanded clonotypes. Conclusive comparison of naive and antigen-experienced compartments was prevented by the profiling of bulk unsorted PBMCs.

To note about this clonotype: Its antigen remains unidentified. Per-base qualities were not stored, and no clone one base away is much larger.

The junction carries 11 bases between V and J, which are trimmed by 0 bases and 5 bases respectively. Spanning cysteine to phenylalanine, the CDR3 consists of 14 amino acids. Kept here is only the CDR3 DNA, which spans 42 bases and is read in frame from base 1. For CDR1 and CDR2, the germline V gene lists SGDLS and YYNGEE. Donors were approximately 42 systemically healthy Caucasian individuals from Russia aged roughly 6 to 95 years. Roughly 9 milliliters of peripheral blood were drawn from each donor into EDTA-treated Vacutainer tubes. Ficoll-Paque density-gradient centrifugation was used to isolate PBMCs, with at least 7 million obtained per sample. Total RNA, at least 6 micrograms per sample, was extracted from PBMCs with Trizol reagent. Naive CD45RAhigh/CD27high T cell percentages were measured by flow cytometry on a PBMC aliquot from every donor. Library creation used 5' RACE. Sequencer: Illumina HiSeq 2500. A second PCR of roughly 7 to 11 cycles was run with a J-beta primer mix and a sample-barcoded 5' primer. Each TCR beta cDNA molecule received a unique molecular identifier from a template-switch 5' adaptor carrying 12 random nucleotides. Each sample yielded at least 3 million CDR3-containing paired-end reads. First-strand cDNA synthesis was performed from all RNA using the Mint cDNA synthesis kit, with priming by a TRBC-specific oligonucleotide. Following uracil-DNA glycosylase treatment, all cDNA underwent a first 18-cycle PCR with the universal primers M1SS and BC2_uni_R. As for how the authors treated the data: For normalization, 1 million high-quality reads were randomly selected from each sample, with every read carrying a distinct molecular identifier. Reads with shared molecular identifiers were discarded instead of being binned into consensus sequences. MiTCR, with a Q25 quality threshold and the strictest error-elimination algorithm, was used for CDR3 identification, clonotype clustering and error correction. A nonparametric unseen species model with Euler transformation was used to estimate a lower bound on total TCR beta diversity. TCRdb itself trimmed the public reads at Q25 with fastp, ran MiXCR and retained productive beta chains. Rows are combined by CDR3 protein, so each entry shows the most common genes and DNA. These V and J calls rely on TCRdb rather than the paper's analysis. The sample table contains about 650,000 distinct CDR3 sequences; only one count was recorded for roughly half of them. The ten top clones hold approximately 15% of the sample.

The clonotype was recovered from a woman of 80 years or more in good health. Sequenced sample: blood. The sequence links TRBV9 to TRBJ2-5, with a weak D call of TRBD1 (6 bases match). CDR3 region: CASSVGGQWETQYF. The sequence in DNA is TGTGCCAGCAGCGTAGGAGGACAGTGGGAGACCCAGTACTTC.